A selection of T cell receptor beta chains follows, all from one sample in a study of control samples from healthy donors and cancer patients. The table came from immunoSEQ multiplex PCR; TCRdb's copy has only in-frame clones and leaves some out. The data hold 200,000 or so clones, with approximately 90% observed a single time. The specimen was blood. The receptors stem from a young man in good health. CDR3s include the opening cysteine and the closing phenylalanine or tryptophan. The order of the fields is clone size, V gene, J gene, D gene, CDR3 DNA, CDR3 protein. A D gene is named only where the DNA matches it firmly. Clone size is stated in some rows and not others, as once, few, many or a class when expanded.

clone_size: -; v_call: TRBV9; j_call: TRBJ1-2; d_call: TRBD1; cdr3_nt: TGTGCCAGCAGCGTGGGACAGGGGTTAAGCTATGGCTACACCTTC; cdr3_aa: CASSVGQGLSYGYTF
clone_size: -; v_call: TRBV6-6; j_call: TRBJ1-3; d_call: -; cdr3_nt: TGTGCCAGCAGTTGGGAGGCTGACTCTGGAAACACCATATATTTT; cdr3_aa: CASSWEADSGNTIYF
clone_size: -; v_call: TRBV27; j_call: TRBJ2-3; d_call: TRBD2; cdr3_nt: TGTGCCACCACCCGGCGACTAGCGGGACACACAGATACGCAGTATTTT; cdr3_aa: CATTRRLAGHTDTQYF
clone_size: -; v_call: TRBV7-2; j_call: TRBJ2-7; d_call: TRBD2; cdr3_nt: TGTGCCAGCAGCAAAGAGGGACTAGCTACGGGCGAGCAGTACTTC; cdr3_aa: CASSKEGLATGEQYF
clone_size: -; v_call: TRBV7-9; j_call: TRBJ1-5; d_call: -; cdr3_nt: TGTGCCAGCAGCCCGGAGGGAGGGGGTGGCAATCAGCCCCAGCATTTT; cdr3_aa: CASSPEGGGGNQPQHF
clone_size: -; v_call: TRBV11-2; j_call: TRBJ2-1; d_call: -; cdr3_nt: TGTGCCAGCAGCCGAAATGAGCAGTTCTTC; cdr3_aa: CASSRNEQFF
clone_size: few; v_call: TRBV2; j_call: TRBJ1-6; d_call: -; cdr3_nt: TGTGCCAGCACCCCAGGGGACCGCTCCTATAATTCACCCCTCCACTTT; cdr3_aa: CASTPGDRSYNSPLHF
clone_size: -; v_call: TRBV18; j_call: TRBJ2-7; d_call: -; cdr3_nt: TGTGCCAGCTCACCAGTCAGGGAAGAGCAGTACTTC; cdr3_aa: CASSPVREEQYF
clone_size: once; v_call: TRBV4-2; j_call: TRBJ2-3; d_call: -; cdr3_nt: TGTGCCAGCAGCCAGGACGTACCCGCAGATACGCAGTATTTT; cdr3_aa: CASSQDVPADTQYF
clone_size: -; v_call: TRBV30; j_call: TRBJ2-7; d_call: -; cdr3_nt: TGTGCCTGGAGTGTAGGGCCAGGGGACCTCGAGCAGTACTTC; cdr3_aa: CAWSVGPGDLEQYF
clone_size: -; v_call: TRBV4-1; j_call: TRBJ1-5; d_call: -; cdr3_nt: TGCGCCAGCAGCCAAGATCCCACGGGACAACTATATAGCAATCAGCCCCAGCATTTT; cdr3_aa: CASSQDPTGQLYSNQPQHF
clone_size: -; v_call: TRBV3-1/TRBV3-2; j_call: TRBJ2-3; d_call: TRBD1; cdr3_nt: TGTGCCAGCAGCCAAGTCCGAGGGGGCGGCACAGATACGCAGTATTTT; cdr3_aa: CASSQVRGGGTDTQYF
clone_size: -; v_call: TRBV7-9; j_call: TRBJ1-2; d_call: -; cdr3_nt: TGTGCCAGCAGCCCTACTCCTTCGGGACACGGGAGCTATGGCTACACCTTC; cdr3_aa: CASSPTPSGHGSYGYTF
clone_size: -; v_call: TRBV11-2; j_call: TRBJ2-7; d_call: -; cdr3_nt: TGTGCCAGCAGCTCACAGGGCGTCTCCTACGAGCAGTACTTC; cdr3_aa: CASSSQGVSYEQYF
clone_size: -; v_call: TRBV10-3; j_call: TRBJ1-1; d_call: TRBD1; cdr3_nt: TGTGCCTCGGGACAGACAATGAACACTGAAGCTTTCTTT; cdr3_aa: CASGQTMNTEAFF
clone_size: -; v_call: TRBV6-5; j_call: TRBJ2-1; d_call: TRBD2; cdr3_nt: TGTGCCAGCAGGTTAGCGGGGGGGCAGGGTGAGCAGTTCTTC; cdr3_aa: CASRLAGGQGEQFF
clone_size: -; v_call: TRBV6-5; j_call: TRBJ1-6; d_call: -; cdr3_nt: TGTGCCAGCAATCTGGACAGCCGCTCTCCCCTCCACTTT; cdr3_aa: CASNLDSRSPLHF
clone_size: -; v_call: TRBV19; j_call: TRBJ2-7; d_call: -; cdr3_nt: TGTGCCAGTCGGGACTCCGGCGAGCAGTACTTC; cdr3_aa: CASRDSGEQYF
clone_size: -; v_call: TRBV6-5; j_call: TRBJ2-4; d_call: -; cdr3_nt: TGTGCCAGCAGTTCCTTCGGTGCAGAGAAAAACATTCAGTACTTC; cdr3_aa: CASSSFGAEKNIQYF
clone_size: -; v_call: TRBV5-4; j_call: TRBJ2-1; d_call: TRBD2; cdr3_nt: TGTGCCAGCAGCATTAGGACTAGCGCCTACAATGAGCAGTTCTTC; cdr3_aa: CASSIRTSAYNEQFF
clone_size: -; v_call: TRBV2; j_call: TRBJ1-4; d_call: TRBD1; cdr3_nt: TGTGCCAGCAGTCCCGGACAGGGGAAAGAAAAACTGTTTTTT; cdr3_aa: CASSPGQGKEKLFF
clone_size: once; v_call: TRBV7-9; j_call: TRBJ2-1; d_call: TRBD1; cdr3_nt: TGTGCCAGCAGCCCCCCCGGGACAGGGAACAATGAGCAGTTCTTC; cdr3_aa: CASSPPGTGNNEQFF
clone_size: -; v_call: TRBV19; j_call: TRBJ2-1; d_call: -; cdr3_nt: TGTGCCGGTCTCCACAGAGGGTCCTACAATGAGCAGTTCTTC; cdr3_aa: CAGLHRGSYNEQFF
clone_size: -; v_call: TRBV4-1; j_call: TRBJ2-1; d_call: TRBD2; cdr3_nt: TGCGCCAGCAGCCAAGATCAGACTAGCGGGGGGGCGAGCAATGAGCAGTTCTTC; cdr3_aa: CASSQDQTSGGASNEQFF
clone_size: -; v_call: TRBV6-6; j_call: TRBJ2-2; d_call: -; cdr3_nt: TGTGCCAGCAGCCCCGGGGTGAGGGCTAGGACCGGGGAGCTGTTTTTT; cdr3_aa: CASSPGVRARTGELFF
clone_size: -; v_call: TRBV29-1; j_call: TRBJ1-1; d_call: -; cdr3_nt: TGCAGCGTTGGAGGGTCGGGGAACACTGAAGCTTTCTTT; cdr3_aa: CSVGGSGNTEAFF
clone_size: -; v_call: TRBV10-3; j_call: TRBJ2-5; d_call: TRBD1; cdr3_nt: TGTGCCATCAGTGAACAACAGGGGGCAAAAGAGACCCAGTACTTC; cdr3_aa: CAISEQQGAKETQYF
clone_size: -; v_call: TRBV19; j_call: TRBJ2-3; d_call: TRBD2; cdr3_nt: TGTGCCAGTAGTAAAGGGACTAGCGGGGGGCCCACCACAGATACGCAGTATTTT; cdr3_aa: CASSKGTSGGPTTDTQYF
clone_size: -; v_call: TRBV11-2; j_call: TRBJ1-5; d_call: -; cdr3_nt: TGTGCCAGCAGCTTAGAACAGGTGAATCAGCCCCAGCATTTT; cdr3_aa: CASSLEQVNQPQHF
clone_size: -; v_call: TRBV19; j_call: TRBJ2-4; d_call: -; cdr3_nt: TGTGCCAGTATGGAGACAGGATTTCGGGACAAAAACATTCAGTACTTC; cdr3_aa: CASMETGFRDKNIQYF
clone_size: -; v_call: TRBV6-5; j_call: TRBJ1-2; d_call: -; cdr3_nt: TGTGCCAGTCGAAAGGGGAACGGGGGCTATGGCTACACCTTC; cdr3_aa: CASRKGNGGYGYTF
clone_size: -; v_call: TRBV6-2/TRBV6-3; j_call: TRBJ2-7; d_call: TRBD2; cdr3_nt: TGTGCCAGCAGTTACTCTGCTAGCGGGGGGACCCCCTACGAGCAGTACTTC; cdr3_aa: CASSYSASGGTPYEQYF
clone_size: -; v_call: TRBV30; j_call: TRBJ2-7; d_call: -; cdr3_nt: TGTGCCTGGAGTCGCGGACTCTCCTACGAGCAGTACTTC; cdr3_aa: CAWSRGLSYEQYF
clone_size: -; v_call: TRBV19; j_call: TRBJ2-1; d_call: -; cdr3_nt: TGTGCCAGAGGTTTGCGGAGCTCCTACAATGAGCAGTTCTTC; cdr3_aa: CARGLRSSYNEQFF